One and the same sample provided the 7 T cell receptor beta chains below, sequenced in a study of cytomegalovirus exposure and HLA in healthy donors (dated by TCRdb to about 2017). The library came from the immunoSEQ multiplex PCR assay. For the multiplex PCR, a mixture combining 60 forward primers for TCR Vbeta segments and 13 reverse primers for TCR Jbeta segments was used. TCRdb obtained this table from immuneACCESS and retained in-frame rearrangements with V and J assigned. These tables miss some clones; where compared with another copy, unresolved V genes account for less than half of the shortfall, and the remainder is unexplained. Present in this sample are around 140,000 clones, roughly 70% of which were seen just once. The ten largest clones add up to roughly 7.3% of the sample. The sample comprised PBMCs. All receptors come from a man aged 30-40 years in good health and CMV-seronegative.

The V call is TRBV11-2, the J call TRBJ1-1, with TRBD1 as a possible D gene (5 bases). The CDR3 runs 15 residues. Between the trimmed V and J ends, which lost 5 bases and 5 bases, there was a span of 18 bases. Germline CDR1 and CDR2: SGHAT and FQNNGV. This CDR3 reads CASSRRVAGGTEAFF. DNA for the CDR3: TGTGCCAGCAGCCGCAGGGTAGCGGGGGGTACTGAAGCTTTCTTT.

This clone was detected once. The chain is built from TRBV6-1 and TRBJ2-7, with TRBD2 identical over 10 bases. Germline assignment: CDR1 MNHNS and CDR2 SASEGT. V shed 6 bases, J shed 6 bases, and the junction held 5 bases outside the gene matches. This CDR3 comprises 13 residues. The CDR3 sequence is CASSSQREGEQYF. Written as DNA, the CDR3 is TGTGCCAGCAGCTCACAGCGGGAGGGCGAGCAGTACTTC.

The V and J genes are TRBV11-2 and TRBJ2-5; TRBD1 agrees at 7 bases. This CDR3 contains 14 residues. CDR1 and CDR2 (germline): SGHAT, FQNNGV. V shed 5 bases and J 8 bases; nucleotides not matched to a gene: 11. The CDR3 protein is CASSRDRQGITQYF. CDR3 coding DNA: TGTGCCAGCAGCCGCGACAGACAGGGAATAACCCAGTACTTC.

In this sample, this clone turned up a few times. CDR3 DNA sequence: TGCGCCAGCAGCCTACTGGGCTCCGAGTGGGAGACCCAGTACTTC. Translation gives CASSLLGSEWETQYF. The chain uses TRBV4-1 and TRBJ2-5; no clear D gene. CDR1 is MGHRA and CDR2 is YSYEKL in the germline V gene. CDR3 length: 15 residues. V gave up 4 bases and J gave up 5 bases, with 17 bases separating them.

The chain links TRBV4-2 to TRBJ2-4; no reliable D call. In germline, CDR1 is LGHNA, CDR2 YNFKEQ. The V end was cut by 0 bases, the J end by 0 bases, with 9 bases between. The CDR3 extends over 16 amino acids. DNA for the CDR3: TGTGCCAGCAGCCAAGACCGGTCACTAGCCAAAAACATTCAGTACTTC. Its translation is CASSQDRSLAKNIQYF.

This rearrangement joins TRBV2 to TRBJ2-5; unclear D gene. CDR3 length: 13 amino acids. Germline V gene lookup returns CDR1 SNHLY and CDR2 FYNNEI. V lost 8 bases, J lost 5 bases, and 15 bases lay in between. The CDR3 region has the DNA TGTGCCAGCCTCTACTACGGCGAGGAGACCCAGTACTTC. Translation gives CASLYYGEETQYF.

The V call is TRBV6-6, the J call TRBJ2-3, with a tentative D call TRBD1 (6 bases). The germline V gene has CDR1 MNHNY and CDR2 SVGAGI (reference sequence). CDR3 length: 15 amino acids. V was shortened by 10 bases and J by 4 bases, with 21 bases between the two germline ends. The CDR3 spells CAIHRTSGAADTQYF. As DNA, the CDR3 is TGTGCCATCCACCGGACCTCAGGGGCTGCAGATACGCAGTATTTT.